This T cell receptor (beta chain) appears in the sequencing data of a study of cytotoxic CD8 clonotypes in ibrutinib-treated CLL. Overall study context: Patients attained about 24 partial and 2 complete responses; at median approximately 70 months, 14 remained remitted while about twelve progressed. Among the samples, the mean was roughly 260,000 productive templates and some 94,000 productive rearrangements.

With 5 bases removed from V and 4 bases from J, the gap between germline ends came to 23 bases. CDR1 is MDHEN, CDR2 SYDVKM, per germline. This CDR3 comprises 17 residues. About this clone itself: Its antigen is undetermined.

General study points: Clonotypes that were public were uncommon, and they contracted or stayed stable on treatment. Clonality went higher at ibrutinib response and then dropped back toward baseline at progression.

Profiled with immunoSEQ multiplex PCR; TCRdb holds only in-frame clones, not every one. This sample has 35,000 to 45,000 clones, with approximately 70% found just once. The genes are TRBV28 and TRBJ1-1; D is unresolved. The material sequenced was PBMCs, taken after 12 months of ibrutinib treatment. The clonotype comes from a human donor with chronic lymphocytic leukemia. The CDR3 loop is CASSPSQGKGSGTEAFF. Written as DNA, the CDR3 is TGTGCCAGCAGTCCATCACAAGGGAAGGGATCCGGCACTGAAGCTTTCTTT.